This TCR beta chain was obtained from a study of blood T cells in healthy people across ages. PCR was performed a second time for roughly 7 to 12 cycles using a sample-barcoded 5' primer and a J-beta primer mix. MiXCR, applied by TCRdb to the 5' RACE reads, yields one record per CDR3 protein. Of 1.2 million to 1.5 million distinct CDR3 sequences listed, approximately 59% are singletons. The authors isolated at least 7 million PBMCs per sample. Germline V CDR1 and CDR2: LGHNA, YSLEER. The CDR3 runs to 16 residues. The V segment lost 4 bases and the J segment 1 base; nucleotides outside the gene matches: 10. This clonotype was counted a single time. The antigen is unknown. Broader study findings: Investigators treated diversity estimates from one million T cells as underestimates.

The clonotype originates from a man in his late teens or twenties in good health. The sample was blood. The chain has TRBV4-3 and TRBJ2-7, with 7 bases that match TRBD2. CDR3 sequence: CASSRSGRGFSYEQYF. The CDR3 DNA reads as TGCGCCAGCAGCCGGTCGGGGCGGGGGTTTTCCTACGAGCAGTACTTC.